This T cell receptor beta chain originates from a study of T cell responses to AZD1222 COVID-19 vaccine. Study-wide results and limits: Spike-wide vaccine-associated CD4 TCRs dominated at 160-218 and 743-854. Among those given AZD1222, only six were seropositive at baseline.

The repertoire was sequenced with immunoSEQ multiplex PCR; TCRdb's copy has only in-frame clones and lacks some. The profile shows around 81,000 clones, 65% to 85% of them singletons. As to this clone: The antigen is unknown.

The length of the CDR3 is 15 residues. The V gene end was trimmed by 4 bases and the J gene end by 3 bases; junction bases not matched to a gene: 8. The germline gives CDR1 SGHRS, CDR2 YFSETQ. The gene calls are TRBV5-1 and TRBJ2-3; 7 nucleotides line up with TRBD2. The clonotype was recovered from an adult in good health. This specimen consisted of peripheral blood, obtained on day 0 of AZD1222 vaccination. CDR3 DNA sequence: TGCGCCAGCAGCGGGGGTCAGGGAGGGACAGATACGCAGTATTTT. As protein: CASSGGQGGTDTQYF.